These 27 T cell receptor beta chains came from one sample sequenced in a study of T cell responses to AZD1222 COVID-19 vaccine. Libraries were prepared by immunoSEQ multiplex PCR; TCRdb keeps only in-frame clonotypes and omits some of them. The table records 150,000 to 200,000 clones, approximately 90% of them present only once. This material consisted of peripheral blood, taken 28 days after the second dose of the MenACWY control vaccine. These receptors all stem from an adult who received the MenACWY meningococcal vaccine as a control.

The V and J genes are TRBV5-8 and TRBJ1-5, with unresolved D. CDR3 length: 13 residues. Germline CDR1 and CDR2: SGHTS and YDEGEE. The V gene lost 1 base and the J gene lost 4 bases, with 6 bases spanning the gap. The CDR3 nucleotides read TGTGCCAGCAGCTTGCGCAGGAATCAGCCCCAGCATTTT. Its protein is CASSLRRNQPQHF.

The CDR3 protein is CSVEDIINYGYTF. Here the CDR3 DNA reads TGCAGCGTTGAAGATATAATTAACTATGGCTACACCTTC. This chain uses TRBV29-1 with TRBJ1-2; no firm D call. Trimming pared 0 bases from V and 1 base from J, leaving 6 bases between. The V gene's germline CDR1 is SQVTM and CDR2 ANQGSEA. The CDR3 is made up of 13 amino acids.

This clone was observed a few times. The chain carries TRBV30 and TRBJ1-4; D gene ambiguous. This CDR3 spans 10 amino acids. Germline V gene lookup returns CDR1 GTSNPN and CDR2 SVGIG (reference sequence). Trimming removed 5 bases from V and 6 bases from J, with 4 bases in between. CDR3 DNA: TGTGCCTGGGGGGATGAAAAACTGTTTTTT. The encoded protein is CAWGDEKLFF.

The genes are TRBV10-1 and TRBJ1-1; D is ambiguous. Deletions cut 4 bases from V and 3 bases from J, with 18 bases between. The V gene's germline CDR1 is WNHNN and CDR2 SYGVQD (reference sequence). This CDR3 comprises 16 residues. The CDR3 protein is CASSGTLTQRDTEAFF. In nucleotides, the CDR3 is TGCGCCAGCAGTGGGACGTTGACGCAGAGAGACACTGAAGCTTTCTTT.

The V and J genes are TRBV10-2 and TRBJ2-3; no clear D gene. The V gene's germline CDR1 is WSHSY and CDR2 SAAADI. The CDR3 covers 10 residues. Trimming removed 3 bases at V and 6 bases at J, with 1 base between. Here the CDR3 reads CASSDDTQYF. The DNA for the CDR3 is TGCGCCAGCAGTGACGATACGCAGTATTTT.

The chain couples TRBV21-1 to TRBJ1-3; the table names TRBD1, a call not compared with the DNA. TRBV21-1 is a pseudogene locus. This CDR3 has 15 residues. The CDR3 spells CASSKGDRGQDTIYF. The DNA for the CDR3 is TGTGCCAGCAGCAAAGGTGACAGGGGGCAGGACACCATATATTTT.

This clone is a singleton in its sample. This sequence joins TRBV12-5 and TRBJ1-2, with D unclear. The CDR3 is 13 residues long. Trimming stripped 3 bases from V and 2 bases from J, with 7 bases between. CDR1 LGHNT and CDR2 FRNRAP come from the germline V gene. The CDR3 nucleotides are TGTGCTAGTGGTTTAAGAGGAAACTATGGCTACACCTTC. It translates to CASGLRGNYGYTF.

V gene TRBV5-1 combines with J gene TRBJ2-2; TRBD1 matches 7 bases. CDR1 is SGHRS, CDR2 YFSETQ, per germline. The V segment lost 5 bases and the J segment 4 bases; nucleotides outside the gene matches: 8. The CDR3 is 15 amino acids. The CDR3, as DNA: TGCGCCAGCAGATGGGACAGACCGGGCACCGGGGAGCTGTTTTTT. Translation gives CASRWDRPGTGELFF.

The chain combines TRBV5-3 with TRBJ2-1; no clear D. TRBV5-3 is annotated as an ORF whose role is uncertain. This CDR3 spans 13 amino acids. The ends were cut back, 2 bases at V and 8 bases at J, with 11 bases in the middle. The CDR3 DNA sequence: TGTGCCAGAAGCTTAACGAAGTGGGATGAGCAGTTCTTC. Encoded protein: CARSLTKWDEQFF.

This chain uses TRBV19 with TRBJ1-1; possibly TRBD1 for D (5 bases). The V gene's germline CDR1 is LNHDA and CDR2 SQIVND (reference sequence). The germline V and J ends were trimmed by 4 bases and 1 base, with 10 bases remaining between them. This CDR3 has 14 residues. The CDR3 nucleotides read TGTGCCAGTAGTACTATAACAGGGAACACTGAAGCTTTCTTT. Amino acids: CASSTITGNTEAFF.

This chain uses TRBV6-5 with TRBJ1-2; no definite D call. Per the germline V gene, CDR1 is MNHEY and CDR2 is SVGAGI. The CDR3 sequence is 13 residues long. V lost 6 bases, J lost 2 bases, and 10 bases lay in between. The CDR3 region has the DNA TGTGCCAGCAGCCGGGGTAGGAACTATGGCTACACCTTC. Protein: CASSRGRNYGYTF.

V gene TRBV11-3 combines with J gene TRBJ2-7; 8 bases fit TRBD2. The CDR3 sequence is 17 residues long. V lost 1 base and J lost 2; bases outside the gene matches: 10. The V gene's germline CDR1 is SGHNT and CDR2 YENEEA. DNA for the CDR3: TGTGCCAGCAGCTTAGGGCTTAGCGGGACGGTCCCCTACGAGCAGTACTTC. Protein: CASSLGLSGTVPYEQYF.

The J gene is TRBJ1-5, the V gene TRBV10-1; D is unresolved. V lost 5 bases, J lost 4 bases, and 9 bases lay in between. Germline V gives CDR1 WNHNN, CDR2 SYGVQD (reference sequence). This CDR3 has 13 amino acids. The CDR3 here is CASSPDGNQPQHF. DNA for the CDR3: TGCGCCAGCAGTCCGGACGGGAATCAGCCCCAGCATTTT.

CDR3 loop: CASSMWGGVLDSPLHF. The CDR3 coding sequence is TGTGCCAGTAGTATGTGGGGGGGCGTTTTGGATTCACCCCTCCACTTT. This chain links TRBV19 with TRBJ1-6, with D possibly matching TRBD1 (6 bases). CDR1 is LNHDA and CDR2 is SQIVND in the germline V gene (reference sequence). The CDR3 is 16 amino acids. The ends were cut back, 3 bases at V and 8 bases at J, with 17 bases in the middle.

CDR3 sequence: CASSYIRDSGNTEAFF. CDR3 DNA: TGTGCCAGTAGCTACATAAGGGACAGCGGGAACACTGAAGCTTTCTTT. The chain couples TRBV19 to TRBJ1-1; 7 bases map to TRBD1. Germline CDR1 is LNHDA and CDR2 is SQIVND (reference sequence). This CDR3 region has 16 residues. V dropped 6 bases and J dropped 1; count of bases not matched to a gene: 11.

This clone has only one observation. The rearrangement joins TRBV13 to TRBJ2-3; 9 bases line up with TRBD1. Germline V lookup: CDR1 PRHDT, CDR2 FYEKMQ (reference sequence). V lost 6 bases, J lost 1 base, and 20 bases stayed unmatched. There are 20 residues in the CDR3. Here the CDR3 DNA reads TGTGCCAGCAGAAAAATCCGTTTGGGACAGGGAAAGAGGGGCACAGATACGCAGTATTTT. Residues: CASRKIRLGQGKRGTDTQYF.

The CDR3 reads CASSGPGPLLYGYTF. The DNA for the CDR3 is TGTGCCAGCAGTGGACCGGGACCCCTCCTCTATGGCTACACCTTC. The chain links TRBV25-1 to TRBJ1-2; the D gene is possibly TRBD1 (5 bases). Germline CDR1 is MGHDK and CDR2 is SYGVNS. The length of the CDR3 is 15 residues. Between the trimmed V and J ends, which lost 4 bases and 4 bases, there was a span of 16 bases.

The chain links TRBV11-3 to TRBJ2-7; TRBD2 is a possible D gene (6 bases). The germline CDR1 and CDR2 sequences are SGHNT and YENEEA. V lost 6 bases to trimming and J lost 5 bases, with 14 bases between them. The CDR3 runs to 13 residues. In DNA form, the CDR3 reads TGTGCCAGCAGACTTGCGGGACTCCACGAGCAGTACTTC. Residues: CASRLAGLHEQYF. Drawing the rest from reference TRBV11-3 and TRBJ2-7, the complete variable domain is EAGVVQSPRYKIIEKKQPVAFWCNPISGHNTLYWYLQNLGQGPELLIRYENEEAVDDSQLPKDRFSAERLKGVDSTLKIQPAELGDSAVYLCASRLAGLHEQYFGPGTRLTVT.

The chain couples TRBV19 to TRBJ1-6; D unclear. V gave up 1 base and J gave up 10 bases, with 5 bases separating them. Per the germline V gene, CDR1 is LNHDA and CDR2 is SQIVND (reference sequence). The CDR3 totals 12 residues. CDR3 loop: CASSIVSSPLHF. CDR3 DNA: TGTGCCAGTAGTATAGTAAGCTCACCCCTCCACTTT.

The chain is built from TRBV12-3 or TRBV12-4 and TRBJ2-3; D uncertain. V lost 2 bases and J 6 bases, leaving 6 bases between the germline ends. The CDR3 is 12 residues long. In nucleotides, the CDR3 is TGTGCCAGCAGTTTACGAAAGGATACGCAGTATTTT. It is translated as CASSLRKDTQYF.

This chain links TRBV24-1 with TRBJ2-7; 12 bases are shared with TRBD2. This CDR3 has 15 amino acids. CDR1 is KGHDR and CDR2 is SFDVKD in the germline V gene. With V trimmed by 5 bases and J by 0 bases, 1 base remained unmatched. This chain's CDR3 is CATSGTSGNSYEQYF. DNA of the CDR3: TGTGCCACCAGTGGGACTAGCGGGAACTCCTACGAGCAGTACTTC.

In its sample, this clone was seen once. This chain uses TRBV7-9 with TRBJ2-1; 9 positions agree with TRBD2. Germline CDR1 reads SEHNR; CDR2 reads FQNEAQ (reference sequence). V was pared by 0 bases and J by 5 bases, with 11 bases of the junction left unmatched. The CDR3 is 18 residues long. The CDR3 DNA reads TGTGCCAGCAGCTTAGCTTCCCTGGGGGCGGGAGGGAACAATGAGCAGTTCTTC. It is translated as CASSLASLGAGGNNEQFF.

This sequence joins TRBV10-3 and TRBJ2-2; D is undetermined. Per the germline V gene, CDR1 is ENHRY and CDR2 is SYGVKD. CDR3 size: 18 residues. V lost 0 bases and J 5 bases, leaving 19 bases between the germline ends. The chain's CDR3 is CAISESYVLGQTTGELFF. CDR3 in DNA: TGTGCCATCAGTGAGTCGTATGTTCTAGGTCAGACGACCGGGGAGCTGTTTTTT.

This rearrangement joins TRBV24-1 to TRBJ1-5, with 8 bases aligning to TRBD1. This CDR3 contains 15 residues. Germline trimming cut 2 bases from V and 7 bases from J; bases unmatched to any gene: 6. CDR1 and CDR2 from the germline V gene are KGHDR and SFDVKD. The CDR3 nucleotides read TGTGCCACCAGTGATTCCGGACAGGGTAACCAGCCCCAGCATTTT. Its protein is CATSDSGQGNQPQHF.

The rearrangement joins TRBV19 to TRBJ1-2; D gene unclear. With 2 bases removed from V and 8 bases from J, the gap between germline ends came to 15 bases. The CDR3 runs 14 residues. CDR1 is LNHDA, CDR2 SQIVND, per germline (reference sequence). The CDR3 DNA sequence: TGTGCCAGTAGTATACTCGCGGCACCACGGGGCTACACCTTC. Protein sequence: CASSILAAPRGYTF.

The CDR3 sequence: CASSPLLAGGVDTQYF. In nucleotides, the CDR3 is TGTGCCAGCAGTCCCCTGCTAGCGGGAGGAGTAGATACGCAGTATTTT. This chain connects TRBV27 to TRBJ2-3, with 11 bases lining up with TRBD2. The CDR3 is 16 amino acids. Looked up from germline, CDR1 is MNHEY and CDR2 is SMNVEV (reference sequence). J gave up 5 bases and V 5 bases, and 9 bases lay outside the gene matches.

The rearrangement joins TRBV13 to TRBJ1-4; D is perhaps TRBD1 (6 bases). CDR1 and CDR2 from the germline V gene are PRHDT and FYEKMQ (reference sequence). Trimming took off 0 bases at V and 3 bases at J, with 8 bases between the two ends. This CDR3 is built from 15 residues. The CDR3 DNA follows: TGTGCCAGCAGCTTAGGACAGGGCGCTAATGAAAAACTGTTTTTT. Encoded protein: CASSLGQGANEKLFF.